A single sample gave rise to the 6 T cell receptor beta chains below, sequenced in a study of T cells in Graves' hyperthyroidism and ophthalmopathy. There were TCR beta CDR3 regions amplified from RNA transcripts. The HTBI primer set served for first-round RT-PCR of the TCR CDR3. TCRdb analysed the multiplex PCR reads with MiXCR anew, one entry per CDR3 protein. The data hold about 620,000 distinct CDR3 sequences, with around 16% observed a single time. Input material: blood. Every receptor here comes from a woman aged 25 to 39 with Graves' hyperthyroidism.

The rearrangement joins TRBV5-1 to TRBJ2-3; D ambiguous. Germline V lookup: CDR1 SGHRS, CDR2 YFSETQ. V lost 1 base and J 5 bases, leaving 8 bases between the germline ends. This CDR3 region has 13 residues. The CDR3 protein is CASSLNYGDTQYF. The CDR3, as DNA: TGCGCCAGCAGCTTGAACTATGGAGATACGCAGTATTTT.

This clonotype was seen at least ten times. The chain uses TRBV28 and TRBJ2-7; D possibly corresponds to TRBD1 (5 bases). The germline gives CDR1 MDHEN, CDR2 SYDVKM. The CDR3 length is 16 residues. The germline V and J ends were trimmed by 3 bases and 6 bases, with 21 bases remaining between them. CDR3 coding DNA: TGTGCCAGCAGTTTCCCTGTCCCCCAGGGTGGGTCCGAGCAGTACTTC. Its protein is CASSFPVPQGGSEQYF. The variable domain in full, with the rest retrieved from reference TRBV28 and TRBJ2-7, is DVKVTQSSRYLVKRTGEKVFLECVQDMDHENMFWYRQDPGLGLRLIYFSYDVKMKEKGDIPEGYSVSREKKERFSLILESASTNQTSMYLCASSFPVPQGGSEQYFGPGTRLTVT.

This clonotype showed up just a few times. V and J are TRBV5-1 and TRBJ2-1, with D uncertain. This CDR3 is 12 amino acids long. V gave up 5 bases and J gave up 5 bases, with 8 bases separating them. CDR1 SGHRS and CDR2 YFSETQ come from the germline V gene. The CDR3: CASSSIDNEQFF. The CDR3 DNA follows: TGCGCCAGCAGTTCGATAGACAATGAGCAGTTCTTC.

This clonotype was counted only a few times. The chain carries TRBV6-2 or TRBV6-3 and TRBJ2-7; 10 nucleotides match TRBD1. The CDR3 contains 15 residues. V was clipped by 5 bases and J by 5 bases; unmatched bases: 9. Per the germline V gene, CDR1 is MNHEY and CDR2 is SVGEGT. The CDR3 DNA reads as TGTGCCAGCAGTAGGGACAGGGGCACATTGCACGAGCAGTACTTC. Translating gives CASSRDRGTLHEQYF.

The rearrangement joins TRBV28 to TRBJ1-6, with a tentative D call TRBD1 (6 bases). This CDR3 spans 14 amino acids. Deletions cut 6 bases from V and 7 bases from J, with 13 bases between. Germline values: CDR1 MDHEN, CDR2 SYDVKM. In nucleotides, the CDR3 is TGTGCCAGCAGCCACAGGGTGGAAAATTCACCCCTCCACTTT. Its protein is CASSHRVENSPLHF.

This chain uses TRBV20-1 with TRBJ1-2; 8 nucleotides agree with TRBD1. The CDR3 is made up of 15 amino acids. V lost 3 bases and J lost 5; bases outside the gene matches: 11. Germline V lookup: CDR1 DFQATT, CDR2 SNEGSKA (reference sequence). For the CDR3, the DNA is TGCAGTGCTAGGGTGTGGGCAGGGGGCGCTTATGGCTACACCTTC. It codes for CSARVWAGGAYGYTF.